This record looks at one T cell receptor (beta chain) sequence and its context. CDR1 and CDR2 from the germline V gene are SGHDT and YYEEEE. This CDR3 spans 16 amino acids. After removal of 5 bases from V and 2 bases from J, the junction contained 13 bases not matched to a gene. These data come from a study of blood T cell repertoires in COVID-19. Produced via immunoSEQ multiplex PCR; TCRdb's table is partial and in-frame only. In the table there are 150,000 to 200,000 clones, 82% of which are singletons. Sample: peripheral blood. The rearrangement joins TRBV5-6 to TRBJ2-7; 7 bases align to TRBD1. The TCR was taken from a middle-aged woman with COVID-19, enrolled during active disease. CDR3 coding DNA: TGTGCCAGCAGGTTCCTACCAGGGGGATCCGCCTACGAGCAGTACTTC. Protein product: CASRFLPGGSAYEQYF.